The rows below give T cell receptor beta chains drawn from one sample of a study of blood T cell repertoires in COVID-19. TCRdb's table, derived via immunoSEQ multiplex PCR, lists solely in-frame clones and lacks some. The sample consists of 150,000 or so clones, 75% to 90% of them appearing once. The sample was PBMCs or T cells enriched from blood (not recorded which). Receptors originate from a woman aged 55 to 70 who had recovered from COVID-19. Both conserved end residues are part of each CDR3. Each record gives: clone size, D gene, V gene, J gene, CDR3 DNA, CDR3 protein. The D gene is left open where the match is weak. The size entry is marked missing in some rows and otherwise reads once, few, many or a size class.

NA	TRBD2	TRBV9	TRBJ2-3	TGTGCCAGCACTCGACTAGCGGGAGTCCTGGAAACAGATACGCAGTATTTT	CASTRLAGVLETDTQYF
NA	NA	TRBV21-1	TRBJ2-5	TGTGCCAGCAGAACCCAGGACAGCTTAACTAGCGGGAGGGTGGAGACCCAGTACTTC	CASRTQDSLTSGRVETQYF
few	TRBD2	TRBV28	TRBJ2-1	TGTGCCAGCAGTCCTACCCGGGAGGAGGCGGAGCAGTTCTTC	CASSPTREEAEQFF
NA	TRBD1	TRBV6-5	TRBJ1-2	TGTGCCAGCACTGGGACAGGCTCGTTTGGCTACACCTTC	CASTGTGSFGYTF
few	NA	TRBV5-1	TRBJ2-7	TGCGCCAGCAGCTTGAGTACCCAGTACGAGCAGTACTTC	CASSLSTQYEQYF
NA	NA	TRBV6-5	TRBJ2-3	TGTGCCAGCAGTTTCTCGCGGACTAGCACAGATACGCAGTATTTT	CASSFSRTSTDTQYF
NA	NA	TRBV6-5	TRBJ1-5	TGTGCCAGCAGTTACGCGGAGAGGGATCAGCCCCAGCATTTT	CASSYAERDQPQHF
NA	TRBD2	TRBV2	TRBJ2-3	TGTGCCAGCAGCTCTAGCGGGGGGGAGAAAGATACGCAGTATTTT	CASSSSGGEKDTQYF
NA	NA	TRBV5-1	TRBJ1-2	TGCGCCAGCAGCTTGACTACAGGGCCTTCAAGGGGCTACACCTTC	CASSLTTGPSRGYTF
NA	TRBD1	TRBV28	TRBJ2-5	TGTGCCAGCAGTACGCCAGGGGGCGTTAAAGTGGCCCAGTACTTC	CASSTPGGVKVAQYF
NA	NA	TRBV6-5	TRBJ1-5	TGTGCCAGCAGAGAGACTGGTAATCAGCCCCAGCATTTT	CASRETGNQPQHF
NA	NA	TRBV20-1	TRBJ1-5	TGCAGTGCTAGCGGTGGTCAGCCCCAGCATTTT	CSASGGQPQHF
NA	NA	TRBV7-9	TRBJ1-2	TGTGCCAGCAGCTTATCGACTCTTAATAACTATGGCTACACCTTC	CASSLSTLNNYGYTF
NA	TRBD1	TRBV7-2	TRBJ1-5	TGTGCCAGCAGCTACTCCGGGACAGGCCACAATCAGCCCCAGCATTTT	CASSYSGTGHNQPQHF
NA	TRBD1	TRBV7-9	TRBJ1-2	TGTGCCAGCAGCGAATGGGACAGGGAAAGCTATGGCTACACCTTC	CASSEWDRESYGYTF
NA	NA	TRBV6-5	TRBJ1-5	TGTGCCAGCAGGCGGGCTAGCAATCAGCCCCAGCATTTT	CASRRASNQPQHF
NA	NA	TRBV18	TRBJ2-5	TGTGCCAGCTCACCATCTCAGCAAGAGACCCAGTACTTC	CASSPSQQETQYF
NA	NA	TRBV7-9	TRBJ1-2	TGTGCCACTGGGAGGGGGGCTGAAGGCTACACCTTC	CATGRGAEGYTF
NA	NA	TRBV11-2	TRBJ2-2	TGTGCCAGCAGCCCCGGACAATGGGCGAAGAACACCGGGGAGCTGTTTTTT	CASSPGQWAKNTGELFF
NA	NA	TRBV5-1	TRBJ1-3	TGCGCCAGCAGCTTGAGGGGCTTCTCTGGAAACACCATATATTTT	CASSLRGFSGNTIYF
NA	NA	TRBV6-5	TRBJ2-7	TGTGCCAGCAGGCTCAGGGGCGAGCAGTACTTC	CASRLRGEQYF
NA	TRBD1	TRBV10-3	TRBJ1-5	TGTGCCATCAGCGACAGGGGGAATAATCAGCCCCAGCATTTT	CAISDRGNNQPQHF
NA	TRBD1	TRBV11-2	TRBJ1-1	TGTGCCAGCAGCCTGACCGGGACAGGGGCCTTCAACACTGAAGCTTTCTTT	CASSLTGTGAFNTEAFF
NA	NA	TRBV28	TRBJ2-5	TGTGCCAGCAGTCCGGCGGGGAAAATTGGGGAGTGGACCCAGTACTTC	CASSPAGKIGEWTQYF
few	NA	TRBV7-3	TRBJ1-6	TGTGCCAGCAGCTTAGGCAGAGGAAATTCACCCCTCCACTTT	CASSLGRGNSPLHF
NA	NA	TRBV5-1	TRBJ2-1	TGCGCCAGCAGCTTGGGGGGCACCGACAGGACACGAAACAATGAGCAGTTCTTC	CASSLGGTDRTRNNEQFF
NA	NA	TRBV9	TRBJ2-1	TGTGCCAGCAGCGCAACAGGACCCCAGGAGCAGTTCTTC	CASSATGPQEQFF
NA	TRBD1	TRBV9	TRBJ2-5	TGTGCCAGCAGTAGACAGGGATTCGAGACCCAGTACTTC	CASSRQGFETQYF
NA	NA	TRBV19	TRBJ1-1	TGTGCCAGTAGTATTCAGGGGACGGCTACGAACACTGAAGCTTTCTTT	CASSIQGTATNTEAFF
NA	NA	TRBV9	TRBJ2-1	TGTGCCAGCAGCGTAGGGGGAGGGGGTGTCTACAATGAGCAGTTCTTC	CASSVGGGGVYNEQFF
NA	TRBD2	TRBV7-9	TRBJ2-3	TGTGCCAGCAGACCGTTACTAGCGGGGGGGCCTGCAGATACGCAGTATTTT	CASRPLLAGGPADTQYF
NA	NA	TRBV2	TRBJ2-1	TGTGCCAGCATGCAATCCAGGGCCGGGAATGAGCAGTTCTTC	CASMQSRAGNEQFF
NA	TRBD2	TRBV30	TRBJ2-7	TGTGCCTGGAGTGGCGGGGGCTACGAGCAGTACTTC	CAWSGGGYEQYF
NA	TRBD2	TRBV2	TRBJ2-2	TGTGCCAGCAGTTCCAGTTACGCGGGGGGGAACACCGGGGAGCTGTTTTTT	CASSSSYAGGNTGELFF
NA	TRBD1	TRBV6-5	TRBJ1-3	TGTGCCAGCAGCCACACTACAGGGGGAGGAAACACCATATATTTT	CASSHTTGGGNTIYF
NA	NA	TRBV19	TRBJ1-2	TGTGCCAGTAGTATGAACAGGCGTGGCTACACCTTC	CASSMNRRGYTF
NA	NA	TRBV5-1	TRBJ2-7	TGCGCCAGCAGTATTTCGGGGGGCCCCTACGAGCAGTACTTC	CASSISGGPYEQYF
NA	NA	TRBV5-1	TRBJ1-1	TGCGCCAGCAGCACAACAGGGTCGAACACTGAAGCTTTCTTT	CASSTTGSNTEAFF
NA	NA	TRBV3-1/TRBV3-2	TRBJ2-3	TGTGCCAGCAGCCAACCTAAGCTGGGGCAATATACGCAGTATTTT	CASSQPKLGQYTQYF
few	NA	TRBV10-3	TRBJ1-1	TGTGCCATCAGAAAAACGGGCACTGAAGCTTTCTTT	CAIRKTGTEAFF